This passage covers 25 T cell receptor beta chains from one sample sequenced in a study of low-dose radiotherapy and immunotherapy resistance in tumors. Time point of the sample: after trial treatment. Sample treatment: LDRT plus nivolumab, ipilimumab, low-dose cyclophosphamide and aspirin (RACIN trial). Primers used for first-strand cDNA, a TRAV- and TRBV-specific set, covered both alpha and beta chains. TCR amplification ran 20 PCR cycles using constant-region and V-primer adapter primers. Using its own MiXCR run on the reads, TCRdb lists one record per CDR3 protein. Here the sample spans 30,000 or so distinct CDR3 sequences, 49% being singletons. Sample: PBMCs, taken after low-dose radiotherapy plus immunotherapy. The receptors were sampled from a male donor with gallbladder cancer.

This clonotype has a count of ten or more. The chain employs TRBV29-1 and TRBJ2-6; 7 bases match TRBD2. Unmatched junction bases numbered 3, after V lost 3 bases and J lost 1 base. CDR3 length equals 15 residues. Germline-derived CDR1 and CDR2 are SQVTM and ANQGSEA. CDR3 amino acids: CSVDTGGSGANVLTF. As DNA, the CDR3 is TGCAGCGTTGATACGGGGGGATCTGGGGCCAACGTCCTGACTTTC.

The chain links TRBV14 to TRBJ2-3; TRBD1 matches at 9 bases. CDR1 and CDR2 from the germline V gene are SGHDN and FVKESK. This CDR3 is built from 16 residues. V dropped 4 bases and J dropped 5; count of bases not matched to a gene: 10. This chain's CDR3 is CASSPLQGAGGDTQYF. In nucleotides, the CDR3 is TGTGCCAGCAGCCCGTTACAGGGGGCAGGAGGAGATACGCAGTATTTT.

This clonotype has a count of ten or more. This chain links TRBV19 with TRBJ2-3; 7 bases align to TRBD1. Per the germline V gene, CDR1 is LNHDA and CDR2 is SQIVND (reference sequence). Unmatched junction bases numbered 11, after V lost 5 bases and J lost 6 bases. This CDR3 is 15 amino acids long. In DNA form, the CDR3 reads TGTGCCAGTAGTCCACGACAGGGCCAGGGTGATACGCAGTATTTT. This encodes CASSPRQGQGDTQYF.

This clonotype was counted many times. The genes are TRBV2 and TRBJ2-3; maybe TRBD1 (5 bases). The germline gives CDR1 SNHLY, CDR2 FYNNEI. The CDR3 consists of 13 residues. Trimming stripped 5 bases from V and 5 bases from J, with 11 bases between. CDR3 bases: TGTGCCAGCAGTAGAAGCCAGGGAGATACGCAGTATTTT. This codes for CASSRSQGDTQYF.

This clonotype was found a few times. V and J are TRBV7-2 and TRBJ2-1, with TRBD2 as a possible D gene (6 bases). This CDR3 region has 16 residues. CDR1 is SGHTA and CDR2 is FQGNSA in the germline V gene. Trimming cost V 5 bases and J 4 bases, with 18 bases left between them. CDR3 in amino acids: CASSLLAGGSYNEQFF. The CDR3 DNA sequence: TGTGCCAGCAGCCTCCTAGCCGGAGGGAGTTACAATGAGCAGTTCTTC.

This clonotype was recorded many times. The chain employs TRBV29-1 and TRBJ2-2; 12 bases match TRBD2. V shed 3 bases and J 4 bases; nucleotides not matched to a gene: 0. The germline CDR1 and CDR2 sequences are SQVTM and ANQGSEA. CDR3 size: 14 residues. The CDR3 DNA is TGCAGCGTTGAGACTAGCGGGAGCACCGGGGAGCTGTTTTTT. Its translation is CSVETSGSTGELFF.

V is TRBV19 and J is TRBJ2-7; D tentatively reads TRBD1 or TRBD2 (6 bases each). The CDR3 has 14 amino acids. Germline lookup yields CDR1 LNHDA and CDR2 SQIVND (reference sequence). Trimming took 3 bases from V and 6 from J, leaving 15 bases between them. CDR3 protein: CASSIIGGAGEQYF. CDR3 sequence (DNA): TGTGCCAGTAGTATCATCGGGGGCGCAGGCGAGCAGTACTTC.

The V call is TRBV5-1, the J call TRBJ2-1; tentatively, D is TRBD2 (5 bases). Germline CDR1 and CDR2: SGHRS and YFSETQ. The ends were cut back, 0 bases at V and 7 bases at J, with 11 bases in the middle. This CDR3 comprises 14 residues. CDR3 in amino acids: CASSLAGPGNEQFF. The CDR3, as DNA: TGCGCCAGCAGCTTGGCTGGCCCGGGGAATGAGCAGTTCTTC.

This clonotype has only a few counts. A far bigger clonotype differs at one base, so this is likely a read error. This chain joins TRBV28 and TRBJ2-1; 7 bases map to TRBD1. Trimming removed 7 bases from V and 10 bases from J; junction bases left unmatched: 16. This CDR3 spans 15 amino acids. CDR1 MDHEN and CDR2 SYDVKM come from the germline V gene. CDR3 in amino acids: CASTAVDRMIYEQFF. The CDR3 bases are TGTGCCAGCACCGCCGTGGACAGGATGATCTACGAGCAGTTCTTC.

The chain combines TRBV28 with TRBJ2-7; 10 nucleotides agree with TRBD1. The ends lost 7 bases at V and 6 bases at J; junction bases unmatched: 12. This CDR3 spans 15 amino acids. Germline V gives CDR1 MDHEN, CDR2 SYDVKM. The CDR3 nucleotides are TGTGCCAGCAAGCTCGACAGGGGGCGAAAGGTCGAGCAGTACTTC. This encodes CASKLDRGRKVEQYF.

This clonotype was seen many times. The chain's CDR3 is CASSLTQGTRYNEQFF. For the CDR3, the DNA is TGTGCCAGCAGCCTTACACAGGGGACACGATACAATGAGCAGTTCTTC. The rearrangement links TRBV7-3 to TRBJ2-1; 7 bases fit TRBD1. Germline CDR1 SGHTA, CDR2 FQGTGA. The V gene end was trimmed by 5 bases and the J gene end by 4 bases; junction bases not matched to a gene: 11. This CDR3 contains 16 residues.

The table lists this clonotype with many counts. The chain uses TRBV3-1 and TRBJ2-7; 7 bases map to TRBD2. This CDR3 has 12 amino acids. The germline V gene has CDR1 LGHDT and CDR2 YNNKEL (reference sequence). V was clipped by 4 bases and J by 6 bases; unmatched bases: 3. Here the CDR3 DNA reads TGTGCCAGCAGCCGGGGCGGGGGCGAGCAGTACTTC. It specifies CASSRGGGEQYF.

This clonotype was seen more than once but under ten times. The V call is TRBV4-2, the J call TRBJ2-7; 12 nucleotides agree with TRBD2. V trimming: 6 bases; J trimming: 6 bases; junction bases outside the gene matches: 9. The CDR3 loop spans 15 amino acids. Germline V gives CDR1 LGHNA, CDR2 YNFKEQ. The CDR3 reads CASSQTTSGGSEQYF. The CDR3 DNA is TGTGCCAGCAGTCAAACGACTAGCGGGGGTTCCGAGCAGTACTTC.

This clonotype counts as medium-sized. V and J are TRBV5-6 and TRBJ2-1; D gene uncertain. V lost 7 bases and J lost 0, with 11 bases in between. The CDR3 totals 14 residues. CDR1 is SGHDT, CDR2 YYEEEE, per germline. The CDR3 loop is CASLTQLSYNEQFF. The CDR3, as DNA: TGTGCCAGCCTGACACAGCTCTCCTACAATGAGCAGTTCTTC.

The chain joins TRBV2 to TRBJ2-2, with TRBD1 as a possible D gene (6 bases). V was cut by 3 bases and J by 4 bases, with 15 bases left in between. The V gene's germline CDR1 is SNHLY and CDR2 FYNNEI. This CDR3 comprises 16 residues. The CDR3 reads CASSELGTLITGELFF. DNA for the CDR3: TGTGCCAGCAGTGAGTTGGGGACACTGATCACCGGGGAGCTGTTTTTT. Full variable domain (outside the CDR3, taken from reference TRBV2 and TRBJ2-2): EPEVTQTPSHQVTQMGQEVILRCVPISNHLYFYWYRQILGQKVEFLVSFYNNEISEKSEIFDDQFSVERPDGSNFTLKIRSTKLEDSAMYFCASSELGTLITGELFFGEGSRLTVL.

This clonotype appeared a few times. J is TRBJ2-7 and V is TRBV11-2; TRBD1 might be the D (8 bases). The V end was cut by 5 bases, the J end by 4 bases, with 21 bases between. Germline CDR1 SGHAT, CDR2 FQNNGV. This CDR3 comprises 16 residues. This CDR3 is CASSRGVGTGLYEQYF. For the CDR3, the DNA is TGTGCCAGCAGCCGGGGGGTCGGGACAGGACTTTACGAGCAGTACTTC.

At least ten counts were recorded for this clonotype. The chain combines TRBV29-1 with TRBJ2-2; a weak D match, TRBD1 (6 bases). Per the germline V gene, CDR1 is SQVTM and CDR2 is ANQGSEA. This CDR3 region has 15 residues. Deletions cut 1 base from V and 3 bases from J, with 12 bases between. The CDR3 spells CSVEGWSGDTGELFF. The CDR3 nucleotides are TGCAGCGTTGAAGGTTGGTCAGGGGACACCGGGGAGCTGTTTTTT.

The count of this clonotype is one. This rearrangement joins TRBV5-1 to TRBJ2-1; 8 bases align to TRBD1. The CDR3 is 15 residues long. V was clipped by 3 bases and J by 6 bases; unmatched bases: 8. Germline values: CDR1 SGHRS, CDR2 YFSETQ. CDR3 sequence: CASSSRGQGRNEQFF. The CDR3 DNA sequence: TGCGCCAGCAGCTCCCGTGGACAGGGTCGCAATGAGCAGTTCTTC.

The CDR3 DNA is TGCGCCAGCAGCTCCGGACTAGCGGGAGCCCAAGAGACCCAGTACTTC. As protein: CASSSGLAGAQETQYF. The genes are TRBV5-1 and TRBJ2-5; 13 positions match TRBD2. The CDR3 consists of 16 residues. Germline-derived CDR1 and CDR2 are SGHRS and YFSETQ. Trimming cost V 3 bases and J 1 base; bases outside gene matches: 3.

Remarks on this clonotype: This likely stems from a read error, as it lies one base from a far larger clone. The DNA of the CDR3 is TGCAGCGTTGGGATAGCGGGCTCCTACAATGAGCAGTACTTC. Translation: CSVGIAGSYNEQYF. The chain links TRBV29-1 to TRBJ2-7; 7 bases agree with TRBD2. The CDR3 contains 14 residues. V shed 4 bases and J 7 bases; nucleotides not matched to a gene: 13. The germline gives CDR1 SQVTM, CDR2 ANQGSEA.

This clonotype is medium-sized by share. V gene TRBV10-2 combines with J gene TRBJ2-1, with TRBD2 as a possible D gene (5 bases). The CDR3 is 12 amino acids. V lost 6 bases and J 8 bases, leaving 11 bases between the germline ends. In germline, CDR1 is WSHSY, CDR2 SAAADI. Written as DNA, the CDR3 is TGCGCCAGCAGGCGGGCAGTCGATGAGCAGTTCTTC. This sequence encodes CASRRAVDEQFF.

The table lists this clonotype with a count of one. The chain is built from TRBV30 and TRBJ1-4, with 10 positions matching TRBD1. The CDR3 is made up of 14 amino acids. Germline-derived CDR1 and CDR2 are GTSNPN and SVGIG (reference sequence). V lost 3 bases, J lost 6 bases, and 4 bases stayed unmatched. The CDR3, as DNA: TGTGCCTGGAGCGAAGGGACAGGGGATGAAAAACTGTTTTTT. Translation: CAWSEGTGDEKLFF.

This clonotype was counted between two and nine times. This likely reflects a read error, since a far larger clone is one base away. V usage is TRBV5-1 and J usage is TRBJ2-7; 8 bases are a match to TRBD1. V shed 3 bases, J shed 7 bases, and the junction held 12 bases outside the gene matches. The CDR3 spans 15 residues. CDR1 SGHRS and CDR2 YFSETQ come from the germline V gene. The CDR3 nucleotides read TGCGCCAGCAGCTCGGCAGGACAGGGCCTGAATGAGCAGTACTTC. This encodes CASSSAGQGLNEQYF.

This clonotype turned up a few times. This sequence joins TRBV28 and TRBJ2-7; maybe TRBD1 (6 bases). The CDR3 consists of 16 residues. Germline V CDR1 and CDR2: MDHEN, SYDVKM. The ends were cut back, 6 bases at V and 5 bases at J, with 23 bases in the middle. CDR3 DNA sequence: TGTGCCAGCAGCCCACCCGTCGGGACACTAATCGACGAGCAGTACTTC. This translates into CASSPPVGTLIDEQYF.

This clonotype was seen repeatedly, ten times or more. V gene TRBV7-3 combines with J gene TRBJ2-2; D perhaps matches TRBD2 (5 bases). With 4 bases removed from V and 7 bases from J, the gap between germline ends came to 10 bases. The CDR3 covers 13 residues. Germline values: CDR1 SGHTA, CDR2 FQGTGA. The CDR3, as DNA: TGTGCCAGCAGCTCCGTCAGCGGCGGGGAGCTGTTTTTT. Its protein product is CASSSVSGGELFF.